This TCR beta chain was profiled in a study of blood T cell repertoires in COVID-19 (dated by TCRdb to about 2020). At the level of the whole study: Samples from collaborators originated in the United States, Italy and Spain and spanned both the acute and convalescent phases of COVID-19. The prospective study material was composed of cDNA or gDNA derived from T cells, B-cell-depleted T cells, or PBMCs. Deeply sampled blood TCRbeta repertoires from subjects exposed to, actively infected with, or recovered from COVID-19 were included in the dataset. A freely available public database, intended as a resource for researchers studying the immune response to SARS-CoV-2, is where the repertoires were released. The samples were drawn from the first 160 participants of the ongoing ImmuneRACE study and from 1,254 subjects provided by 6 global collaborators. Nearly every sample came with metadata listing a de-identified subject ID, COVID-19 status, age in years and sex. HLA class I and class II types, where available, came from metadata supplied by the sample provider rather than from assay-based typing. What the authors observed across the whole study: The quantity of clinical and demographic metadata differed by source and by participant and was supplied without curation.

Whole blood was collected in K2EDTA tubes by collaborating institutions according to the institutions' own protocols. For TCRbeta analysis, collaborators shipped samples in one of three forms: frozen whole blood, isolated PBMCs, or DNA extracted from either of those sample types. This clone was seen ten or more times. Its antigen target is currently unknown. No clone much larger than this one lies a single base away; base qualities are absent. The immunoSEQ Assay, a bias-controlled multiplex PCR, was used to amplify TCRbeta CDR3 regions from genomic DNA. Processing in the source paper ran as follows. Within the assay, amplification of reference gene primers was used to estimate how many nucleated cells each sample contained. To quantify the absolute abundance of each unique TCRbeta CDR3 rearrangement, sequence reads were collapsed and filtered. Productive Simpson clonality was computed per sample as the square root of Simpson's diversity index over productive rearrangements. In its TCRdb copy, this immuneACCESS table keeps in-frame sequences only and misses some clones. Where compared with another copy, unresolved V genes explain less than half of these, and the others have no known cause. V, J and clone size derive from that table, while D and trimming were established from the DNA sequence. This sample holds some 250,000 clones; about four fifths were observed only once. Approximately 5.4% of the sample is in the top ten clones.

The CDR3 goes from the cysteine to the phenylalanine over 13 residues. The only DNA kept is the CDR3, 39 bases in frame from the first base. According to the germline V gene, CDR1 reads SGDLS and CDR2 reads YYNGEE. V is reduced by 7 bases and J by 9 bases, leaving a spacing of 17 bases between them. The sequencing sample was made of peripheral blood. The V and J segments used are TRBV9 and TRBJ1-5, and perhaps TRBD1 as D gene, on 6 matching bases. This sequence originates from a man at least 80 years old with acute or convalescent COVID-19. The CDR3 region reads CASDRGGAGPQHF. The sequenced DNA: TGTGCCAGCGATCGAGGGGGTGCTGGGCCCCAGCATTTT.